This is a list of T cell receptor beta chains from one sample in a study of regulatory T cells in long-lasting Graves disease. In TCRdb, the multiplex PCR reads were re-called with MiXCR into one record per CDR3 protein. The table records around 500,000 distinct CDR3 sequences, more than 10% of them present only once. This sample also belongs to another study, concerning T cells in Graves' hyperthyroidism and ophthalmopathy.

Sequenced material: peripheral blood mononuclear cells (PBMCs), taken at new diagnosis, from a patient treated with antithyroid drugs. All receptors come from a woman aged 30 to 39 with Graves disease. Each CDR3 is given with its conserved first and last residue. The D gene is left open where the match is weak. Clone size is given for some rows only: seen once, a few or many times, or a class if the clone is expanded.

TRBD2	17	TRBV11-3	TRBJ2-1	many	CASSVGTSGNSYNEQFF	TGTGCCAGCAGCGTAGGAACTAGCGGAAACTCCTACAATGAGCAGTTCTTC
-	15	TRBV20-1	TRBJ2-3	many	CSAGTLRGTTDTQYF	TGCAGTGCCGGGACACTTCGTGGGACCACAGATACGCAGTATTTT
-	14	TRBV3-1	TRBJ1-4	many	CASSQNWEAGKLFF	TGTGCCAGCAGCCAAAATTGGGAGGCCGGAAAACTGTTTTTT
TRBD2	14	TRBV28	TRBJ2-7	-	CASREAGGGYEQYF	TGTGCCAGCAGAGAGGCGGGAGGAGGATACGAGCAGTACTTC
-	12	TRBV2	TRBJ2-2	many	CASTPGSGELFF	TGTGCCAGCACGCCTGGGTCCGGGGAGCTGTTTTTT
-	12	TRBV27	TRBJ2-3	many	CASSRGLDTQYF	TGTGCCAGCAGTAGGGGACTAGATACGCAGTATTTT
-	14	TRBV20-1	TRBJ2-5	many	CSARTGRGQETQYF	TGCAGTGCTAGGACAGGGAGGGGGCAAGAGACCCAGTACTTC
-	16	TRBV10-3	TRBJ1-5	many	CAISDPDTGWDQPQHF	TGTGCCATCAGTGACCCTGATACAGGGTGGGATCAGCCCCAGCATTTT
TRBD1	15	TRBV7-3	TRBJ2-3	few	CASSLRTGGRDTQYF	TGTGCCAGCAGCTTACGGACAGGGGGCAGGGATACGCAGTATTTT
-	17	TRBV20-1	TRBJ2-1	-	CSARPTRLVRGYNEQFF	TGCAGTGCTAGGCCCACCCGACTAGTCAGGGGCTACAATGAGCAGTTCTTC
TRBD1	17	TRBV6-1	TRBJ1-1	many	CASSPRDRGSMNTEAFF	TGTGCCAGCAGCCCCAGGGACAGGGGATCTATGAACACTGAAGCTTTCTTT
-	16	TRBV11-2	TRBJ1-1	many	CASSLGPSSWNTEAFF	TGTGCCAGCAGCTTGGGACCTTCTTCTTGGAACACTGAAGCTTTCTTT
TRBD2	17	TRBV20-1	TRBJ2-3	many	CSARFRRLAPFTDTQYF	TGCAGTGCTCGATTCCGGCGACTAGCGCCCTTCACAGATACGCAGTATTTT
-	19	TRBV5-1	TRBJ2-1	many	CASSLAMGGNYLFRNEQFF	TGCGCCAGCAGCTTAGCAATGGGCGGGAATTACCTTTTTCGGAATGAGCAGTTCTTC
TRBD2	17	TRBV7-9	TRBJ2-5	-	CASSWGLAGGPSETQYF	TGTGCCAGCAGCTGGGGACTAGCGGGAGGGCCCTCGGAGACCCAGTACTTC
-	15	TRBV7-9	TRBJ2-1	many	CASSLGSSTYNEQFF	TGTGCCAGCAGCTTAGGCTCGTCAACCTACAATGAGCAGTTCTTC
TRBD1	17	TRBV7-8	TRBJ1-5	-	CASSSPPGTDSNQPQHF	TGTGCCAGCAGCTCACCCCCCGGGACAGATAGCAATCAGCCCCAGCATTTT
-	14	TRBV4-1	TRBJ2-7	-	CASSHPGRKYEQYF	TGCGCCAGCAGCCATCCGGGACGGAAATACGAGCAGTACTTC
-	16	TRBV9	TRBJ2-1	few	CASSAPTGVSYNEQFF	TGTGCCAGCAGCGCCCCTACGGGAGTCTCCTACAATGAGCAGTTCTTC
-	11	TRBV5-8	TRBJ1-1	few	CARFRGTEAFF	TGTGCCAGGTTCCGAGGGACTGAAGCTTTCTTT